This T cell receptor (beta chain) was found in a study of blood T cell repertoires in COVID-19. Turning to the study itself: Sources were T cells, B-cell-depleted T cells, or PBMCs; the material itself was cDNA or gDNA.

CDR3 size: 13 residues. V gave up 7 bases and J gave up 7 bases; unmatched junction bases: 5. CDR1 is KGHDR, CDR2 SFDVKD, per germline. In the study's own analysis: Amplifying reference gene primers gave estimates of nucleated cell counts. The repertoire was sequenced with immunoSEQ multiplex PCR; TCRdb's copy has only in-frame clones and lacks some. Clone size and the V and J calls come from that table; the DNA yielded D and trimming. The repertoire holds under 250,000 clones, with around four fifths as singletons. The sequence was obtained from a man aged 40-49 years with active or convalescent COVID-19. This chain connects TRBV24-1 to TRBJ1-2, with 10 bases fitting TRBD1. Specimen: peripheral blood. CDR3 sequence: CATSRGQGIGYTF. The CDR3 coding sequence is TGTGCCACCAGCAGGGGACAGGGGATTGGCTACACCTTC.